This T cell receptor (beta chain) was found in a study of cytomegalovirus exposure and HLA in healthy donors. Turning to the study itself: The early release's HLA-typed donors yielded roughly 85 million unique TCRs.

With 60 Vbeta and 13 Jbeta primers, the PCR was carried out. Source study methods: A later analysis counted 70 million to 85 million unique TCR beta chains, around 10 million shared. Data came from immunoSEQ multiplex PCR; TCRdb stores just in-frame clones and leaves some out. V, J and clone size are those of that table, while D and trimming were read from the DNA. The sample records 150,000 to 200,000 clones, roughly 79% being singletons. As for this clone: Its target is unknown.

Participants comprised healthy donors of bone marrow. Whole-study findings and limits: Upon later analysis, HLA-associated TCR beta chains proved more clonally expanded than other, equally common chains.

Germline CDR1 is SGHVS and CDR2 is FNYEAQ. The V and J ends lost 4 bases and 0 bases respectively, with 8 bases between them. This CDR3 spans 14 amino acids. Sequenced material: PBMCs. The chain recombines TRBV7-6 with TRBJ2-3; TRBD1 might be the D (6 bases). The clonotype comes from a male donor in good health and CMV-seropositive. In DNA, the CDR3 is TGTGCCAGCAGCTACAGGGCTAGCACAGATACGCAGTATTTT. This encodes CASSYRASTDTQYF.